Following are 25 T cell receptor beta chains from one sample sequenced in a study of CD8 T cells in ankylosing spondylitis. Whole-study findings and limits: Blood from ankylosing spondylitis patients appeared to carry a characteristic roughly 8-variant TCR beta motif.

The antigens for these receptors are not known. TCRdb recomputed calls from the 5' RACE reads with MiXCR, one row per CDR3 protein. The table lists 700,000 to 850,000 distinct CDR3 sequences, 12% of them singletons. The sequencing sample was made of blood, either unsorted or a sorted T cell fraction (not recorded which). The source of these receptors is a male donor with ankylosing spondylitis.

The chain is built from TRBV6-5 and TRBJ1-1; D not resolved. The CDR3 is 14 residues long. Germline values: CDR1 MNHEY, CDR2 SVGAGI. Trimming shortened V by 2 bases and J by 4 bases, and 11 bases separated the two germline ends. CDR3 protein: CASSYRAFTTEAFF. The CDR3 DNA reads TGTGCCAGCAGTTACCGGGCCTTTACCACTGAAGCTTTCTTT.

The chain uses TRBV5-5 and TRBJ1-2; 8 bases line up with TRBD1. Trimming cost V 4 bases and J 4 bases; bases outside gene matches: 9. The CDR3 sequence is 15 residues long. From germline, CDR1 is SGHKS and CDR2 YYEKEE (reference sequence). The CDR3 protein is CASSPSTGAAYGYTF. CDR3 nucleotide sequence: TGTGCCAGCAGCCCCTCGACAGGGGCCGCCTATGGCTACACCTTC.

This sequence joins TRBV15 and TRBJ1-6; TRBD1 agrees at 9 bases. After removal of 0 bases from V and 4 bases from J, the junction contained 4 bases not matched to a gene. Germline CDR1 and CDR2: LNHNV and YYDKDF (reference sequence). This CDR3 has 17 residues. CDR3 nucleotide sequence: TGTGCCACCAGCAGAGATCAGGGACAGGGTTATAATTCACCCCTCCACTTT. This translates into CATSRDQGQGYNSPLHF.

This clonotype appeared many times. The chain carries TRBV29-1 and TRBJ1-1; the D is unclear. V lost 4 bases, J lost 0 bases, and 9 bases lay in between. The germline V gene has CDR1 SQVTM and CDR2 ANQGSEA. The CDR3 length is 13 residues. DNA for the CDR3: TGCAGCGTTGCAGGCAAAATGAACACTGAAGCTTTCTTT. Protein product: CSVAGKMNTEAFF.

J is TRBJ1-2 and V is TRBV5-1, with a tentative D call TRBD1 (5 bases). The length of the CDR3 is 12 residues. Germline V gene lookup returns CDR1 SGHRS and CDR2 YFSETQ. V was trimmed by 3 bases and J by 6 bases, leaving 9 bases between them. CDR3 sequence reads: CASSSGGNGYTF. For the CDR3, the DNA is TGCGCCAGCAGCTCGGGGGGGAATGGCTACACCTTC. The variable domain in full, completed from reference TRBV5-1 and TRBJ1-2, reads KAGVTQTPRYLIKTRGQQVTLSCSPISGHRSVSWYQQTPGQGLQFLFEYFSETQRNKGNFPGRFSGRQFSNSRSEMNVSTLELGDSALYLCASSSGGNGYTFGSGTRLTVV.

This clonotype was counted between two and nine times. The chain employs TRBV29-1 and TRBJ2-3; possibly TRBD1 or TRBD2 for D (5 bases each). The CDR3 length is 15 residues. Germline CDR1 reads SQVTM; CDR2 reads ANQGSEA. V was cut by 1 base and J by 2 bases, with 13 bases left in between. The CDR3, as DNA: TGCAGCGTTGAAGGGGGACGTTCTATCACAGATACGCAGTATTTT. It is translated as CSVEGGRSITDTQYF.

The gene calls are TRBV5-1 and TRBJ2-4, with a tentative D call TRBD1 (6 bases). V lost 1 base and J lost 7, with 12 bases in between. The CDR3 has 14 residues. The germline CDR1 and CDR2 sequences are SGHRS and YFSETQ. In nucleotides, the CDR3 is TGCGCCAGCAGCTTGATGCACAGGGAGAACATTCAGTACTTC. Its translation is CASSLMHRENIQYF.

In this sample, this clonotype turned up a few times. The rearrangement uses TRBV25-1 and TRBJ1-1; the D gene is possibly TRBD1 (6 bases). V was trimmed by 2 bases and J by 4 bases, leaving 17 bases between them. Germline assignment: CDR1 MGHDK and CDR2 SYGVNS. The CDR3 runs to 16 residues. This CDR3 reads CASSEIAARGGTEAFF. The DNA for the CDR3 is TGTGCCAGCAGTGAAATCGCCGCCAGGGGCGGCACTGAAGCTTTCTTT.

The rearrangement links TRBV5-1 to TRBJ2-7; TRBD2 agrees at 9 bases. J gave up 6 bases and V 0 bases, and 10 bases lay outside the gene matches. CDR1 and CDR2 from the germline V gene are SGHRS and YFSETQ. CDR3 length equals 16 residues. The CDR3: CASSLEASGRIIEQYF. As DNA, the CDR3 is TGCGCCAGCAGCTTGGAGGCCAGCGGGAGGATTATCGAGCAGTACTTC.

There are many counts of this clonotype. The chain joins TRBV20-1 to TRBJ2-2; TRBD1 might be the D (6 bases). V was clipped by 2 bases and J by 2 bases, with 9 bases between them. CDR1 is DFQATT, CDR2 SNEGSKA, per germline (reference sequence). The CDR3 runs 14 residues. The CDR3 loop reads CSARRTANTGELFF. In DNA, the CDR3 is TGCAGTGCTAGAAGGACAGCAAACACCGGGGAGCTGTTTTTT.

The sample holds a few counts of this clonotype. The chain uses TRBV12-3 or TRBV12-4 and TRBJ1-1, with D uncertain. The CDR3 is 14 amino acids. Trimming took 2 bases from V and 3 from J, leaving 10 bases between them. In nucleotides, the CDR3 is TGTGCCAGCAGTTTATTCGGGCCAGACACTGAAGCTTTCTTT. Translating it yields CASSLFGPDTEAFF.

This clonotype occurred a few times. The genes are TRBV20-1 and TRBJ2-2; TRBD2 matches at 8 bases. CDR1 and CDR2 (germline): DFQATT, SNEGSKA (reference sequence). This CDR3 comprises 17 residues. Unmatched junction bases numbered 10, after V lost 0 bases and J lost 4 bases. The CDR3 bases are TGCAGTGCTAGAGATCTTTCGAGCGGGAGTGGCACCGGGGAGCTGTTTTTT. This codes for CSARDLSSGSGTGELFF.

This clonotype was observed a few times. The chain couples TRBV6-2 or TRBV6-3 to TRBJ2-1; D ambiguous. This CDR3 spans 12 amino acids. V lost 5 bases, J lost 13 bases, and 15 bases lay in between. The V gene's germline CDR1 is MNHEY and CDR2 SVGEGT. Here the CDR3 reads CASSSVRALQFF. The CDR3 nucleotides are TGTGCCAGCAGTAGCGTCCGGGCCCTACAGTTCTTC.

This clonotype was seen only a few times. The CDR3 DNA sequence: TGCAGTGCTAGGTTAGCGGGAGCCCCCTACAATGAGCAGTTCTTC. It translates to CSARLAGAPYNEQFF. The rearrangement uses TRBV20-1 and TRBJ2-1, with 9 bases fitting TRBD2. The CDR3 totals 15 residues. Germline CDR1 and CDR2: DFQATT and SNEGSKA (reference sequence). J gave up 2 bases and V 3 bases, and 5 bases lay outside the gene matches.

In its sample, this clonotype was seen many times. The DNA of the CDR3 is TGCGCCAGCAGCTTTGGGACAGACTACTATGGCTACACCTTC. As protein: CASSFGTDYYGYTF. The chain links TRBV5-1 to TRBJ1-2; 7 bases fit TRBD1. The CDR3 contains 14 residues. The J segment lost 3 bases and the V segment lost 2 bases, leaving 4 bases of the junction unmatched. Germline CDR1 is SGHRS and CDR2 is YFSETQ.

This clonotype was counted only a few times. This chain connects TRBV25-1 to TRBJ1-6; 7 nucleotides align to TRBD1. Germline CDR1 and CDR2: MGHDK and SYGVNS. Trimming removed 4 bases from V and 9 bases from J; junction bases left unmatched: 6. This CDR3 is built from 14 residues. CDR3 amino acids: CASSAPDRSSPLHF. CDR3 sequence (DNA): TGTGCCAGCAGTGCACCGGACAGGAGTTCACCCCTCCACTTT.

This clonotype has at least ten counts. This rearrangement joins TRBV20-1 to TRBJ2-3, with 8 bases matching TRBD2. The germline V gene has CDR1 DFQATT and CDR2 SNEGSKA (reference sequence). The CDR3 runs to 14 residues. Unmatched junction bases numbered 6, after V lost 3 bases and J lost 4 bases. CDR3 coding DNA: TGCAGTGCTAGCAGACTAGCGCCCTCAGATACGCAGTATTTT. It specifies CSASRLAPSDTQYF.

This clonotype came up a few times. The chain joins TRBV20-1 to TRBJ2-3; no clear D. This CDR3 spans 11 amino acids. Per the germline V gene, CDR1 is DFQATT and CDR2 is SNEGSKA (reference sequence). V was cut by 3 bases and J by 10 bases, with 11 bases left in between. The CDR3 protein is CSASRGRSQYF. The CDR3 coding sequence is TGCAGTGCTAGTCGTGGACGGTCGCAGTATTTT.

There are many counts of this clonotype. Here the CDR3 DNA reads TGCAGTGCGGCGGCGGCATACTCCTACGAGCAGTACTTC. Protein product: CSAAAAYSYEQYF. The chain links TRBV20-1 to TRBJ2-7; D is uncertain. CDR1 DFQATT and CDR2 SNEGSKA come from the germline V gene (reference sequence). V lost 6 bases, J lost 0 bases, and 12 bases lay in between. The CDR3 runs to 13 residues.

The chain couples TRBV20-1 to TRBJ1-1; D is ambiguous. Germline CDR1 DFQATT, CDR2 SNEGSKA (reference sequence). This CDR3 contains 14 residues. Trimming took 6 bases from V and 4 from J, leaving 18 bases between them. The CDR3 here is CSAEGRMGITEAFF. The CDR3 DNA sequence: TGCAGTGCAGAAGGCCGCATGGGGATCACTGAAGCTTTCTTT.

This clonotype was seen a few times. The chain is built from TRBV5-1 and TRBJ1-4; TRBD1 aligns across 9 bases. The V gene's germline CDR1 is SGHRS and CDR2 YFSETQ. This CDR3 spans 15 amino acids. J gave up 5 bases and V 7 bases, and 9 bases lay outside the gene matches. CDR3 in amino acids: CASQALGTGNEKLFF. In nucleotides, the CDR3 is TGCGCCAGCCAGGCCCTCGGGACAGGGAATGAAAAACTGTTTTTT.

This rearrangement joins TRBV6-1 to TRBJ2-1; 11 positions match TRBD2. Germline CDR1 is MNHNS and CDR2 is SASEGT. The CDR3 length is 19 residues. V was clipped by 6 bases and J by 3 bases; unmatched bases: 16. In nucleotides, the CDR3 is TGTGCCAGCAGACCCCTTAGCGGGGGGGCCTTTAATCTCTACAATGAGCAGTTCTTC. It is translated as CASRPLSGGAFNLYNEQFF.

V gene TRBV20-1 combines with J gene TRBJ2-2; 10 bases line up with TRBD2. From germline, CDR1 is DFQATT and CDR2 SNEGSKA (reference sequence). The length of the CDR3 is 13 residues. In DNA, the CDR3 is TGCGGGGCTAGCGGGGGAAACACCGGGGAGCTGTTTTTT. It yields the protein CGASGGNTGELFF.

This clonotype was observed a handful of times. The chain recombines TRBV20-1 with TRBJ1-1; unclear D gene. CDR1 is DFQATT, CDR2 SNEGSKA, per germline (reference sequence). V was shortened by 3 bases and J by 0 bases, with 8 bases between the two germline ends. CDR3 length: 13 amino acids. In DNA, the CDR3 is TGCAGTGCTAGTGTCGTCCTGAACACTGAAGCTTTCTTT. It yields the protein CSASVVLNTEAFF.

This clonotype was detected many times. The chain links TRBV6-2 or TRBV6-3 to TRBJ2-1; D is perhaps TRBD1 (7 bases). This CDR3 contains 14 residues. CDR1 MNHEY and CDR2 SVGEGT come from the germline V gene. Trimming stripped 5 bases from V and 4 bases from J, with 12 bases between. The CDR3 coding sequence is TGTGCCAGCAGTGGAGGGGGCCAATACAATGAGCAGTTCTTC. It translates to CASSGGGQYNEQFF.